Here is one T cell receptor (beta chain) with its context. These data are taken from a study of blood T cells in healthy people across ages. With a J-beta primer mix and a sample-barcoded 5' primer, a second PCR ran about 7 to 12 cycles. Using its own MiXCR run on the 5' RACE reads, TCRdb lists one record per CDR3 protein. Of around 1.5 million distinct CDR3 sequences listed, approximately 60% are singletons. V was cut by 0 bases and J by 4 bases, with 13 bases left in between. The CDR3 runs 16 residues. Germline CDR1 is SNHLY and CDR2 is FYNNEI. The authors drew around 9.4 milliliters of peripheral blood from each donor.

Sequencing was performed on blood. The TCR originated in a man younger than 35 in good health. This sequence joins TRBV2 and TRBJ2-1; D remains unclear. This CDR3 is CASSEAMKRPYNEQFF. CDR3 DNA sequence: TGTGCCAGCAGTGAAGCTATGAAGCGACCATACAATGAGCAGTTCTTC.